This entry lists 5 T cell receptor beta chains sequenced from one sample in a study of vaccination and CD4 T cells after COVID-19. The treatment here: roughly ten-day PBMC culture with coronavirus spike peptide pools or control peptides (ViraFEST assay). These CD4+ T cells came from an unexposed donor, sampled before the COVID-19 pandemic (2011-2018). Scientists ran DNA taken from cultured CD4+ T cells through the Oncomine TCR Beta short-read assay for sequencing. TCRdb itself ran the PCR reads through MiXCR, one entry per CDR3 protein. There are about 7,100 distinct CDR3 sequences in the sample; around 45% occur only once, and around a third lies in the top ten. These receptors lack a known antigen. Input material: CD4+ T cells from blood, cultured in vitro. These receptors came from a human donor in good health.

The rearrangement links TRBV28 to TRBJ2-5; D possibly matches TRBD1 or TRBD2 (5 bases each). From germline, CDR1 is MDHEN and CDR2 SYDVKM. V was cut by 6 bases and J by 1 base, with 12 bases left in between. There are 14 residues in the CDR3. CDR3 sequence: CASSPGTPQETQYF. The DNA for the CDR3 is TGTGCCAGCAGCCCAGGGACCCCCCAAGAGACCCAGTACTTC.

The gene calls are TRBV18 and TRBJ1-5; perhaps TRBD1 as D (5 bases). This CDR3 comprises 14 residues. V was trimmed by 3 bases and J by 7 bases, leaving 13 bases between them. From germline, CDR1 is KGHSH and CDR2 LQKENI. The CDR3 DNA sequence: TGTGCCAGCTCACCGTTGGCAGGGAACCAGCCCCAGCATTTT. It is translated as CASSPLAGNQPQHF. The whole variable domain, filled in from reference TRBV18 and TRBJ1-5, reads NAGVMQNPRHLVRRRGQEARLRCSPMKGHSHVYWYRQLPEEGLKFMVYLQKENIIDESGMPKERFSAEFPKEGPSILRIQQVVRGDSAAYFCASSPLAGNQPQHFGDGTRLSIL.

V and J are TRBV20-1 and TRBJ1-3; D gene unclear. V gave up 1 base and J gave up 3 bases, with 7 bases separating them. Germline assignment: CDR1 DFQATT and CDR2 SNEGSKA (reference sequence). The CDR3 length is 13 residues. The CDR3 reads CSARVDVGNTIYF. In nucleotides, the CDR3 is TGCAGTGCTAGAGTGGATGTTGGAAACACCATATATTTT.

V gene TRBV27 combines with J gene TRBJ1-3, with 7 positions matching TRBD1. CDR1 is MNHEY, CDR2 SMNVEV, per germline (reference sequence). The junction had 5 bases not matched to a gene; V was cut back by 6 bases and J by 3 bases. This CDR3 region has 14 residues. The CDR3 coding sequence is TGTGCCAGCAGCAAGACAGGGAGTGGAAACACCATATATTTT. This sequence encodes CASSKTGSGNTIYF.

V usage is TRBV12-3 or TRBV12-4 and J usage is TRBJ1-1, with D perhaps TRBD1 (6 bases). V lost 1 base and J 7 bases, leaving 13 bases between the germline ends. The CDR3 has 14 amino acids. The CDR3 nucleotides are TGTGCCAGCAGTTTAGGCCAGGGGTTTGGTGAAGCTTTCTTT. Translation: CASSLGQGFGEAFF.